The rows below give T cell receptor beta chains drawn from one sample of a study of cytomegalovirus exposure and HLA in healthy donors. The table came from immunoSEQ multiplex PCR; TCRdb's copy has only in-frame clones and leaves some out. The table shows roughly 150,000 clones, with over 80% occurring only once. The sequencing sample was made of PBMCs. Every receptor here comes from a male donor in good health and CMV-seronegative. The CDR3 runs from the conserved cysteine through the conserved F or W. The D gene is left open where the match is weak. Clone sizes are given selectively: once, few, many, or a class where the clone is expanded.

v_call	d_call	j_call	clone_size	cdr3_aa	cdr3_nt
TRBV4-1	TRBD1	TRBJ1-2	few	CASSPLYRGLGYGYTF	TGCGCCAGCAGCCCTCTCTACAGGGGGCTCGGGTATGGCTACACCTTC
TRBV10-3	NA	TRBJ1-6	NA	CAIRRDILNSPLHF	TGTGCCATCAGGAGGGACATCCTTAATTCACCCCTCCACTTT
TRBV7-2	NA	TRBJ1-4	NA	CASSYREWANEKLFF	TGTGCCAGCAGCTACCGGGAGTGGGCTAATGAAAAACTGTTTTTT
TRBV6-6	NA	TRBJ1-4	few	CASSYGGTTNEKLFF	TGTGCCAGCAGTTACGGGGGGACAACTAATGAAAAACTGTTTTTT
TRBV18	TRBD1	TRBJ2-1	NA	CASSPSGPGQGTYNEQFF	TGTGCCAGCTCACCCTCGGGGCCCGGACAGGGGACATACAATGAGCAGTTCTTC
TRBV18	TRBD1	TRBJ1-3	few	CASSSGQGTGNTIYF	TGTGCCAGCTCATCGGGACAGGGAACTGGAAACACCATATATTTT
TRBV6-5	TRBD1	TRBJ1-2	once	CASSYGRGRGYTF	TGTGCCAGCAGTTACGGCAGGGGGCGCGGCTACACCTTC
TRBV5-6	TRBD1	TRBJ1-1	few	CASSWDRASTEAFF	TGTGCCAGCAGCTGGGACAGGGCCAGCACTGAAGCTTTCTTT
TRBV7-2	TRBD2	TRBJ2-1	once	CASSLVGTSQFF	TGTGCCAGCAGCTTAGTCGGGACTAGCCAGTTCTTC
TRBV10-1	TRBD2	TRBJ2-1	NA	CASSGASGLGNEQFF	TGCGCCAGCAGTGGGGCTAGCGGGCTGGGGAATGAGCAGTTCTTC
TRBV9	NA	TRBJ2-3	few	CASSPVGAPTRDTQYF	TGTGCCAGCAGCCCAGTGGGGGCCCCAACGCGGGATACGCAGTATTTT
TRBV19	TRBD1	TRBJ1-2	NA	CASSYPGTGAWGGYTF	TGTGCCAGTAGTTACCCCGGGACAGGAGCCTGGGGCGGCTACACCTTC
TRBV7-9	TRBD1	TRBJ1-1	NA	CASSLLTGGVEAFF	TGTGCCAGCAGCCTGCTCACAGGGGGCGTAGAAGCTTTCTTT
TRBV5-4	TRBD1	TRBJ2-4	few	CASHPGQGASIAKNIQYF	TGTGCCAGCCATCCCGGACAGGGGGCGTCCATAGCCAAAAACATTCAGTACTTC
TRBV11-1	NA	TRBJ1-2	NA	CASSPRGIYGYTF	TGTGCCAGCAGCCCAAGGGGTATCTATGGCTACACCTTC
TRBV5-1	NA	TRBJ2-5	NA	CASSLDGGDGGTQYF	TGCGCCAGCAGCTTGGATGGGGGAGACGGGGGGACCCAGTACTTC